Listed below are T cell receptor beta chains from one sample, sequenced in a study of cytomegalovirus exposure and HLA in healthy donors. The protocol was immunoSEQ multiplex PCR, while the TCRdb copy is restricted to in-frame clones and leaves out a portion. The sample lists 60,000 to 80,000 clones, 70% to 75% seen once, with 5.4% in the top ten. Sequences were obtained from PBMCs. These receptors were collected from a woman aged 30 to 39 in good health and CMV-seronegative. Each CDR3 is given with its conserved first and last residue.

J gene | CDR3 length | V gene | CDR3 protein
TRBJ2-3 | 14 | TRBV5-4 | CASQRRDFTDTQYF
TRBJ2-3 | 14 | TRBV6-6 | CASIMTSGLYTQYF
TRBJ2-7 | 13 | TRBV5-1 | CASSLQGRYEQYF
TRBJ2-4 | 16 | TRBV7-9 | CASSLVVRTGEGIQYF
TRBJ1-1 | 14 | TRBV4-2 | CASSQADLNTEAFF
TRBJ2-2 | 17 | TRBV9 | CASSVVSRVAYTGELFF
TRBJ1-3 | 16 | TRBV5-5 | CASSLTGSSSGNTIYF
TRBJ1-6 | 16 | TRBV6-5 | CASSFDRGAQNSPLHF
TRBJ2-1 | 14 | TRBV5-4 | CASSGGLPPMEQFF
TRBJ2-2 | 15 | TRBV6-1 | CASKLSGRRTGELFF
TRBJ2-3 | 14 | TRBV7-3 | CASSLPEAADTQYF
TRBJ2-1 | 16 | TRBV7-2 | CASSLAGTVRGNEQFF
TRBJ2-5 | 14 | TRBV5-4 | CASSSPGRGETQYF
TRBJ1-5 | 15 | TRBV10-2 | CASSEWTGINQPQHF
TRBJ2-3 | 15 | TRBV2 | CASRSSGRITDTQYF
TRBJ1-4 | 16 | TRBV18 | CASSLGPGKTNEKLFF
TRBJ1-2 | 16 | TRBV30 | CAWRGGMGTANRGYTF
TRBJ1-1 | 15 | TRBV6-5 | CASSRHPGQLTEAFF
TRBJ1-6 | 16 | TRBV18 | CASSNRTGGRNSPLHF
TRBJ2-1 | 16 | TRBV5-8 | CASSLSLAGVRNEQFF
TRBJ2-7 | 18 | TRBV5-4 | CASSPGGGTGHYLRVQYF